A single sample is the source of the 29 T cell receptor beta chains below, sequenced in a study of blood T cell repertoires in COVID-19. Profiled with immunoSEQ multiplex PCR; TCRdb holds only in-frame clones, not every one. The sample includes some 130,000 clones, about 92% of them seen just once. Sequencing used peripheral blood. The receptor set was obtained from a man between 50 and 59 years old with active COVID-19.

The gene calls are TRBV19 and TRBJ1-1; 9 bases line up with TRBD1. Trimming cost V 5 bases and J 12 bases; bases outside gene matches: 4. This CDR3 has 11 amino acids. Germline V gives CDR1 LNHDA, CDR2 SQIVND (reference sequence). For the CDR3, the DNA is TGTGCCAGTAGTGGGGACAGGGAGACTTTCTTT. It specifies CASSGDRETFF.

This chain uses TRBV25-1 with TRBJ1-4; 10 bases are shared with TRBD1. V was clipped by 6 bases and J by 4 bases; unmatched bases: 2. This CDR3 is built from 14 residues. Germline loops: CDR1 MGHDK, CDR2 SYGVNS. As DNA, the CDR3 is TGTGCCAGCAGGAGGACAGGGGGTAATGAAAAACTGTTTTTT. It is translated as CASRRTGGNEKLFF.

V usage is TRBV7-3 and J usage is TRBJ2-1, with 7 bases fitting TRBD2. V gave up 6 bases and J gave up 3 bases; unmatched junction bases: 5. Germline V gives CDR1 SGHTA, CDR2 FQGTGA. The CDR3 has 14 amino acids. CDR3 protein: CASSLAANYNEQFF. Written as DNA, the CDR3 is TGTGCCAGCAGTCTAGCGGCGAACTACAATGAGCAGTTCTTC.

On this clone: The sample holds other DNA sequences that translate to the same CDR3. The gene calls are TRBV5-4 and TRBJ2-2; 8 bases map to TRBD2. The CDR3 runs to 16 residues. Germline V gene lookup returns CDR1 SGHNT and CDR2 YYREEE (reference sequence). The junction had 5 bases not matched to a gene; V was cut back by 4 bases and J by 0 bases. DNA for the CDR3: TGTGCCAGCAGCCCCGGGACTAGGACGAACACCGGGGAGCTGTTTTTT. Protein sequence: CASSPGTRTNTGELFF. Full variable domain (missing parts from reference TRBV5-4 and TRBJ2-2): ETGVTQSPTHLIKTRGQQVTLRCSSQSGHNTVSWYQQALGQGPQFIFQYYREEENGRGNFPPRFSGLQFPNYSSELNVNALELDDSALYLCASSPGTRTNTGELFFGEGSRLTVL.

The rearrangement links TRBV5-6 to TRBJ2-5; 7 bases are shared with TRBD1. Germline CDR1 SGHDT, CDR2 YYEEEE. The ends lost 5 bases at V and 5 bases at J; junction bases unmatched: 6. This CDR3 comprises 13 residues. CDR3 coding DNA: TGTGCCAGCAGTTTTGACAGGGTGGAGACCCAGTACTTC. As protein: CASSFDRVETQYF.

The rearrangement uses TRBV5-6 and TRBJ2-4; 8 nucleotides match TRBD1. The germline V gene has CDR1 SGHDT and CDR2 YYEEEE. The length of the CDR3 is 15 residues. Trimming at V came to 0 bases and at J to 1 base, leaving 0 bases not matched to a gene. DNA for the CDR3: TGTGCCAGCAGCTTGGGACAGGGGGCCAAAAACATTCAGTACTTC. Amino acid sequence: CASSLGQGAKNIQYF.

This sequence joins TRBV6-5 and TRBJ1-4, with TRBD1 as a possible D gene (6 bases). This CDR3 contains 13 residues. Germline CDR1 and CDR2: MNHEY and SVGAGI. Trimming stripped 6 bases from V and 3 bases from J, with 8 bases between. The chain's CDR3 is CASSDRPNEKLFF. The CDR3 region has the DNA TGTGCCAGCAGCGACAGGCCTAATGAAAAACTGTTTTTT.

The chain recombines TRBV9 with TRBJ2-7; 7 positions agree with TRBD1. Germline V gene lookup returns CDR1 SGDLS and CDR2 YYNGEE. The trim removed 0 bases at V and 13 bases at J, leaving 16 bases unmatched. The CDR3 is made up of 15 amino acids. CDR3 bases: TGTGCCAGCAGCGTAGGAGGCCGGGACAGCCACGTCATCTACTTC. The encoded protein is CASSVGGRDSHVIYF.

V usage is TRBV2 and J usage is TRBJ2-7, with 8 bases that match TRBD1. The germline gives CDR1 SNHLY, CDR2 FYNNEI. The ends lost 4 bases at V and 4 bases at J; junction bases unmatched: 6. The CDR3 runs to 14 residues. CDR3 bases: TGTGCCAGCAGTGGTAGGCAGGGGGCGTACGAGCAGTACGTC. It translates to CASSGRQGAYEQYV.

DNA for the CDR3: TGTGCCACCAGCCTTGACGTAGCCTCTGGGGCCAACGTCCTGACTTTC. Translated, it gives CATSLDVASGANVLTF. The chain uses TRBV15 and TRBJ2-6; no reliable D call. The germline V and J ends were trimmed by 5 bases and 0 bases, with 11 bases remaining between them. Looked up from germline, CDR1 is LNHNV and CDR2 is YYDKDF (reference sequence). There are 16 residues in the CDR3.

A few counts support this clone. The chain is built from TRBV2 and TRBJ1-6; 12 bases fit TRBD1. With V trimmed by 5 bases and J by 6 bases, 5 bases remained unmatched. The CDR3 consists of 16 residues. Germline CDR1 SNHLY, CDR2 FYNNEI. CDR3 DNA: TGTGCCAGCAGTAGGGACAGGGGGCCCCCTAATTCACCCCTCCACTTT. Its translation: CASSRDRGPPNSPLHF.

V and J are TRBV6-6 and TRBJ1-1; TRBD1 matches 8 bases. This CDR3 has 14 residues. After removal of 6 bases from V and 1 base from J, the junction contained 4 bases not matched to a gene. From germline, CDR1 is MNHNY and CDR2 SVGAGI (reference sequence). CDR3 protein: CASSQDRANTEAFF. The DNA for the CDR3 is TGTGCCAGCAGCCAGGACAGGGCGAACACTGAAGCTTTCTTT.

The rearrangement joins TRBV5-4 to TRBJ2-5; 9 bases are shared with TRBD1. The length of the CDR3 is 15 residues. V gave up 0 bases and J gave up 6 bases; unmatched junction bases: 6. Looked up from germline, CDR1 is SGHNT and CDR2 is YYREEE (reference sequence). CDR3: CASSLGTGVGKTQYF. For the CDR3, the DNA is TGTGCCAGCAGCTTGGGGACAGGGGTTGGGAAGACCCAGTACTTC.

The V call is TRBV5-4, the J call TRBJ2-2; 7 bases are shared with TRBD1. The CDR3 has 14 residues. CDR1 and CDR2 from the germline V gene are SGHNT and YYREEE (reference sequence). Trimming cost V 5 bases and J 3 bases; bases outside gene matches: 4. CDR3: CASSGGQYTGELFF. The CDR3 region has the DNA TGTGCCAGCAGTGGGGGACAGTACACCGGGGAGCTGTTTTTT.

The chain combines TRBV11-2 with TRBJ1-6; D remains unclear. In germline, CDR1 is SGHAT, CDR2 FQNNGV. The CDR3 is made up of 12 amino acids. V gave up 4 bases and J gave up 9 bases, with 7 bases separating them. The CDR3 DNA is TGTGCCAGCAGCTCTTTGCGTTCACCCCTCCACTTT. Its translation: CASSSLRSPLHF.

V usage is TRBV28 and J usage is TRBJ1-2, with no clear D. The germline CDR1 and CDR2 sequences are MDHEN and SYDVKM. Trimming pared 5 bases from V and 8 bases from J, leaving 9 bases between. The length of the CDR3 is 11 residues. CDR3 bases: TGTGCCAGCAGTGTCGTTGGCGGCTACACCTTC. It is translated as CASSVVGGYTF.

On this clone itself: Germline and junction disagree at one end, which may indicate a read error. The chain carries TRBV6-1 and TRBJ1-5; a possible D gene is TRBD1 (6 bases). CDR1 MNHNS and CDR2 SASEGT come from the germline V gene. The CDR3 totals 15 residues. In nucleotides, the CDR3 is TGTGCCAGCAGCGAAGGGGGGGGAAGCAATCAGCCCCAGCATTTT. It is translated as CASSEGGGSNQPQHF.

This chain joins TRBV6-6 and TRBJ2-4; 10 bases match TRBD1. The V gene end was trimmed by 7 bases and the J gene end by 3 bases; junction bases not matched to a gene: 9. The length of the CDR3 is 16 residues. Germline V gives CDR1 MNHNY, CDR2 SVGAGI (reference sequence). The chain's CDR3 is CASTQTGGDGKNIQYF. The CDR3 DNA reads as TGTGCCAGCACCCAGACAGGGGGCGATGGCAAAAACATTCAGTACTTC.

The V call is TRBV4-2, the J call TRBJ2-3; 8 bases map to TRBD2. V lost 0 bases, J lost 4 bases, and 6 bases stayed unmatched. The CDR3 has 16 amino acids. Germline values: CDR1 LGHNA, CDR2 YNFKEQ. In DNA, the CDR3 is TGTGCCAGCAGCCAAGAGACTAGCGTTCAGGCAGATACGCAGTATTTT. The encoded protein is CASSQETSVQADTQYF.

The rearrangement uses TRBV5-1 and TRBJ2-1; 15 bases map to TRBD2. The V and J ends lost 4 bases and 9 bases, in that order; junction bases with no gene match: 8. CDR1 and CDR2 from the germline V gene are SGHRS and YFSETQ. The CDR3 spans 16 residues. CDR3 DNA: TGCGCCAGCAGCAAGGGACTAGCGGGGGGACTCACTGAGCAGTTCTTC. It specifies CASSKGLAGGLTEQFF.

The V call is TRBV12-3 or TRBV12-4, the J call TRBJ2-1; possibly TRBD2 for D (5 bases). The CDR3 sequence is 12 residues long. The V end was cut by 5 bases, the J end by 7 bases, with 9 bases between. CDR3 sequence (DNA): TGTGCCAGCAGTGAGGGATTTAATGAGCAGTTCTTC. Amino acid sequence: CASSEGFNEQFF.

This rearrangement joins TRBV19 to TRBJ2-2, with 7 bases matching TRBD1. Germline CDR1 and CDR2: LNHDA and SQIVND (reference sequence). With 11 bases clipped from V and 2 bases from J, the junction kept 8 bases outside the gene matches. This CDR3 contains 14 residues. In DNA form, the CDR3 reads TGTGCCGCCGAGGGGGCAGCCAACACCGGGGAGCTGTTTTTT. Translated, it gives CAAEGAANTGELFF.

The rearrangement joins TRBV9 to TRBJ2-3; D is perhaps TRBD1 (5 bases). CDR1 is SGDLS, CDR2 YYNGEE, per germline. The CDR3 is 14 residues long. V was trimmed by 3 bases and J by 4 bases, leaving 12 bases between them. In DNA form, the CDR3 reads TGTGCCAGCAGCGGAAAAAGGGGCCCAGATACGCAGTATTTT. It codes for CASSGKRGPDTQYF.

The rearrangement joins TRBV12-3 or TRBV12-4 to TRBJ1-2; D is unclear. This CDR3 is built from 11 residues. V dropped 6 bases and J dropped 5 bases, with 7 bases sitting between them. The CDR3 loop is CASRTEYGYTF. The CDR3 DNA sequence: TGTGCCAGCAGAACAGAGTATGGCTACACCTTC.

The V and J genes are TRBV11-2 and TRBJ2-4; 8 bases fit TRBD1. Germline V CDR1 and CDR2: SGHAT, FQNNGV. This CDR3 has 14 amino acids. With 8 bases clipped from V and 7 bases from J, the junction kept 10 bases outside the gene matches. As DNA, the CDR3 is TGTGCCAGCGGTGGGACAGGAGGGTTGAACATTCAGTACTTC. It is translated as CASGGTGGLNIQYF.

The chain uses TRBV27 and TRBJ2-1; 12 bases fit TRBD2. CDR3 length: 17 amino acids. V shed 1 base, J shed 6 bases, and the junction held 7 bases outside the gene matches. The germline V gene has CDR1 MNHEY and CDR2 SMNVEV (reference sequence). The CDR3 nucleotides read TGTGCCAGCAGTTTATTGGCCCGACTAGCGGGAGCCAATGAGCAGTTCTTC. This encodes CASSLLARLAGANEQFF.

Comment on this clone: The same CDR3 arises from other DNA sequences in this sample as well. V and J are TRBV18 and TRBJ1-1; maybe TRBD1 (5 bases). With 3 bases removed from V and 3 bases from J, the gap between germline ends came to 8 bases. The CDR3 consists of 13 residues. The V gene's germline CDR1 is KGHSH and CDR2 LQKENI. The DNA for the CDR3 is TGTGCCAGCTCACCTACAGGCGACACTGAAGCTTTCTTT. The encoded protein is CASSPTGDTEAFF.

The V and J genes are TRBV30 and TRBJ2-2; TRBD2 is a possible D gene (5 bases). The V and J ends lost 1 base and 5 bases respectively, with 11 bases between them. CDR1 is GTSNPN, CDR2 SVGIG, per germline (reference sequence). The CDR3 totals 14 residues. CDR3 in DNA: TGTGCCTGGAGTGGAGGGAGTTGGACCGGGGAGCTGTTTTTT. It specifies CAWSGGSWTGELFF. Full variable domain (outside the CDR3, taken from reference TRBV30 and TRBJ2-2): SQTIHQWPATLVQPVGSPLSLECTVEGTSNPNLYWYRQAAGRGLQLLFYSVGIGQISSEVPQNLSASRPQDRQFILSSKKLLLSDSGFYLCAWSGGSWTGELFFGEGSRLTVL.

The V and J genes are TRBV9 and TRBJ2-2; D uncertain. CDR1 and CDR2 (germline): SGDLS, YYNGEE. This CDR3 comprises 13 residues. V lost 3 bases and J 5 bases, leaving 8 bases between the germline ends. The CDR3 nucleotides are TGTGCCAGCAGCGCCATAGAGACCGGGGAGCTGTTTTTT. Translation: CASSAIETGELFF.